This record looks at one TCR beta chain sequence and its context. Its cognate antigen has yet to be identified. Base qualities are not provided; no much larger clone lies one nucleotide away. This record comes from a study of beta chain features in type 1 diabetes (dated by TCRdb to about 2018). Looking at the study overall: Mean age, gender distribution, total cell number and subset yield were not different between patients and healthy donors. A total of 85 million to 140 million sorted cells were examined across all samples, and the number of cells per subset was strongly correlated with RNA yield. In the study, recently diagnosed type 1 diabetes patients and matched healthy donors were compared on the TCRB repertoires of their sorted circulating CD4+ T cell subsets. Regulatory and stem cell-like memory subsets were obtained from only 8 patients and roughly 8 healthy donors, while naive and central memory subsets were obtained from all 30 or so donors.

The research as a whole found: PCR might favor shorter templates, but patient and control samples were amplified and corrected together, so any skew would affect both groups equally. Naive, central memory and regulatory TCRB repertoires appeared to be more alike among patients than among healthy donors. A moderate but significant shortening of TCRB CDR3 length was observed in type 1 diabetes patients in all four CD4+ subsets. At VDJ recombination sites, type 1 diabetes patients had fewer insertions and more deleted nucleotides, which implies abnormalities in thymic rearrangement. Because the HLA sub-analyses included only small numbers of individuals, any influence of HLA type on TCRB rearrangement was left unresolved. Because cDNA was sequenced instead of genomic DNA, highly expressing activated cells could be over-represented, though the groups showed no difference in activation or CD3 levels.

All of the isolated RNA was reverse transcribed with the High Capacity cDNA Reverse Transcription Kit, so expressed TCRB transcripts were sequenced. Deep immunoSEQ sequencing was performed on naive, central memory and regulatory T cell samples, with an average of roughly 3.3 million total reads per sample. Sorted cells were lysed in RLT buffer, and RNA was extracted using DNase-treated RNeasy Micro or Mini kits according to cell number. Each cell subset was processed on its own to prevent cross-contamination, while patient and healthy donor samples were processed together. TCRB sequences were amplified from cDNA with the immunoSEQ multiplex PCR, producing 87-bp fragments spanning the CDR3 region. Amplicons were sequenced on the Illumina HiSeq platform. The study's own analysis went as follows. PCR bias was corrected computationally using synthetic template baselines, and reads within Hamming distance 2 were collapsed, with unmergeable singletons discarded. Reads were aligned against IMGT so that V, D and J genes, CDR3 length and insertions or deletions at six rearrangement sites could be assigned. Within each subset, clonotype counts were normalized to sorted cell number, after which true diversity and Gini coefficients were computed with the tcR R package. The overlap coefficient, calculated on TCRB nucleotide sequences, was used to measure repertoire sharing. Drawn from immuneACCESS, this table holds only the in-frame rearrangements with V and J called that TCRdb kept. Clones are partly lost; checked studies trace under half to an unresolved V gene and leave the rest unexplained. D and trimming were read from the DNA, whereas the V and J calls and clone size are those reported in that table. This sample lists fewer than 30,000 clones; 69% were detected once. The biggest ten clones account for 4.2% of the sample.

The CDR3 contains 12 residues, cysteine and phenylalanine counted. Only the CDR3 part of the read is kept: 36 bases, read in frame from the first base. Sequences MDHEN (CDR1) and SYDVKM (CDR2) are obtained from the germline V gene. Each donor gave one peripheral blood draw, roughly 120 mL on average, collected into heparinised tubes. A BD FACSAria II and a panel including CD45RO, CCR7, CD25, CD127, CD95 and CD27 were used to sort naive, central memory, regulatory and stem cell-like memory CD4+ T cells. All sorted populations exceeded 95% purity. PBMCs were isolated right away by Lymphoprep density gradient centrifugation and were stained directly, without culture. To minimize batch effects, samples were stained and sorted in pairs, one healthy donor with one patient per experiment.

The sequence was collected from a man between 18 and 29 years old with type 1 diabetes. The sequence joins TRBV28 to TRBJ1-1, and possibly TRBD1, on 6 matching bases. Material for sequencing was Tregs from blood. According to the study, the label for this sample's cell subset or site signals: regulatory CD4+ T cells. Here the CDR3 is given as CASGRGHTEAFF. The DNA sequence reads TGTGCTTCAGGGCGGGGGCACACTGAAGCTTTCTTT.